The rows below give T cell receptor beta chains drawn from one sample of a study. TCRdb itself ran the RT-PCR reads through MiXCR, one entry per CDR3 protein. The sample shows fewer than 800,000 distinct CDR3 sequences, approximately 15% of them seen only once. Material for sequencing was memory CD4+ T cells from blood. Every receptor here comes from a female donor in good health, serving as a healthy control. CDR3s include the opening cysteine and the closing phenylalanine or tryptophan. Fields, in order: CDR3 protein, CDR3 DNA, J gene, clone size, D gene, V gene, CDR3 length. A D gene is named only where the DNA matches it firmly. Clone sizes are given selectively: once, few, many, or a class where the clone is expanded.

CDR3: CSARMQADEQYF
DNA: TGCAGTGCTAGGATGCAAGCGGACGAGCAGTACTTC
J: TRBJ2-7
size: few
D: .
V: TRBV20-1
length: 12

CDR3: CASSYRGERYNEQFF
DNA: TGTGCCAGCAGTTACAGGGGGGAGCGTTACAATGAGCAGTTCTTC
J: TRBJ2-1
size: few
D: .
V: TRBV6-2/TRBV6-3
length: 15

CDR3: CASSLTDDYNSPLHF
DNA: TGTGCCAGCAGTTTGACTGACGACTATAATTCACCCCTCCACTTT
J: TRBJ1-6
size: few
D: .
V: TRBV6-1
length: 15

CDR3: CASSVAGQGNSGSGNTIYF
DNA: TGTGCCAGCAGCGTAGCAGGACAGGGAAATAGCGGCTCTGGAAACACCATATATTTT
J: TRBJ1-3
size: few
D: TRBD1
V: TRBV9
length: 19

CDR3: CASSYHSTTGSLAKNIQYF
DNA: TGTGCCAGCAGTTACCACAGCACCACAGGATCTCTAGCCAAAAACATTCAGTACTTC
J: TRBJ2-4
size: many
D: .
V: TRBV6-6
length: 19

CDR3: CAIRAGTGGLGTDTQYF
DNA: TGTGCCATCAGGGCCGGGACAGGGGGCCTGGGCACAGATACGCAGTATTTT
J: TRBJ2-3
size: .
D: TRBD1
V: TRBV10-3
length: 17

CDR3: CASSLEGHEQYF
DNA: TGTGCCAGCAGTTTAGAAGGACACGAGCAGTACTTC
J: TRBJ2-7
size: many
D: .
V: TRBV28
length: 12

CDR3: CASSLDAGSGANVLTF
DNA: TGCGCCAGCAGCTTAGATGCCGGCTCTGGGGCCAACGTCCTGACTTTC
J: TRBJ2-6
size: many
D: .
V: TRBV5-1
length: 16

CDR3: CASSYSRHGTANNSPLHF
DNA: TGTGCCAGCAGTTACTCGAGACACGGGACCGCTAATAATTCACCCCTCCACTTT
J: TRBJ1-6
size: few
D: .
V: TRBV6-5
length: 18

CDR3: CASSPPRSFNEQFF
DNA: TGTGCCAGCAGCCCCCCCAGGAGTTTCAATGAGCAGTTCTTC
J: TRBJ2-1
size: few
D: .
V: TRBV5-5
length: 14

CDR3: CASRTYMQLAKNIQYF
DNA: TGTGCCAGCAGGACATATATGCAGCTAGCCAAAAACATTCAGTACTTC
J: TRBJ2-4
size: .
D: .
V: TRBV28
length: 16

CDR3: CASSSQGHGAGETQYF
DNA: TGTGCCAGCAGCAGTCAGGGACACGGGGCGGGAGAGACCCAGTACTTC
J: TRBJ2-5
size: few
D: .
V: TRBV6-1
length: 16

CDR3: CATTGGGSYNEQFF
DNA: TGTGCCACCACAGGGGGGGGGAGCTACAATGAGCAGTTCTTC
J: TRBJ2-1
size: .
D: .
V: TRBV10-3
length: 14

CDR3: CASSAQQGGTDTQYF
DNA: TGTGCCAGCAGTGCGCAACAGGGGGGCACAGATACGCAGTATTTT
J: TRBJ2-3
size: .
D: TRBD1
V: TRBV12-3/TRBV12-4
length: 15

CDR3: CAWSRGGNSYEQYF
DNA: TGTGCCTGGAGCCGCGGGGGCAACTCCTACGAGCAGTACTTC
J: TRBJ2-7
size: few
D: .
V: TRBV30
length: 14

CDR3: CSATPGGYEQYF
DNA: TGCAGTGCTACCCCCGGGGGCTACGAGCAGTACTTC
J: TRBJ2-7
size: .
D: .
V: TRBV20-1
length: 12

CDR3: CASSPFTGVNTEAFF
DNA: TGTGCCAGCAGCCCCTTTACCGGGGTGAACACTGAAGCTTTCTTT
J: TRBJ1-1
size: few
D: .
V: TRBV12-3/TRBV12-4
length: 15

CDR3: CASSTPDRIELFF
DNA: TGTGCCAGCAGCACACCCGACAGGATTGAACTGTTTTTT
J: TRBJ1-4
size: few
D: .
V: TRBV7-2
length: 13

CDR3: CASSLDLAGNKFF
DNA: TGTGCCAGCAGCTTGGACCTAGCGGGAAACAAGTTCTTC
J: TRBJ2-1
size: .
D: TRBD2
V: TRBV5-4
length: 13

CDR3: CAWRRIRQGPKNYSGNTIYF
DNA: TGTGCCTGGAGACGCATCAGACAGGGGCCAAAAAACTACTCTGGAAACACCATATATTTT
J: TRBJ1-3
size: .
D: TRBD1
V: TRBV30
length: 20

CDR3: CASSFSGAGVYEQYF
DNA: TGTGCCAGCAGTTTCTCGGGAGCTGGCGTCTACGAGCAGTACTTC
J: TRBJ2-7
size: few
D: .
V: TRBV28
length: 15

CDR3: CASSLGQTDYEQYF
DNA: TGTGCCAGCAGCTTAGGACAGACCGACTACGAGCAGTACTTC
J: TRBJ2-7
size: few
D: .
V: TRBV7-2
length: 14

CDR3: CASSLAGGNSGANVLTF
DNA: TGTGCCAGCAGTTTAGCGGGAGGGAACTCTGGGGCCAACGTCCTGACTTTC
J: TRBJ2-6
size: many
D: TRBD2
V: TRBV6-5
length: 17

CDR3: CANYPQREGVETQYF
DNA: TGTGCCAACTATCCCCAGCGGGAGGGCGTGGAGACCCAGTACTTC
J: TRBJ2-5
size: .
D: TRBD2
V: TRBV28
length: 15

CDR3: CASSLGTSDFYNEQFF
DNA: TGCGCCAGCAGCTTGGGGACTAGCGACTTCTACAATGAGCAGTTCTTC
J: TRBJ2-1
size: few
D: TRBD2
V: TRBV5-1
length: 16

CDR3: CATSDSSGTGNEKLFF
DNA: TGTGCCACCAGTGATTCGTCCGGGACGGGGAATGAAAAACTGTTTTTT
J: TRBJ1-4
size: .
D: .
V: TRBV24-1
length: 16

CDR3: CASSLGIRQRSYEQYF
DNA: TGTGCCAGCAGCTTGGGAATAAGGCAGCGATCCTACGAGCAGTACTTC
J: TRBJ2-7
size: .
D: .
V: TRBV5-6
length: 16

CDR3: CSVMGQANTEAFF
DNA: TGCAGCGTGATGGGACAGGCGAACACTGAAGCTTTCTTT
J: TRBJ1-1
size: many
D: TRBD1
V: TRBV29-1
length: 13

CDR3: CASSLQPSETQYF
DNA: TGTGCCAGCAGCTTACAGCCCTCAGAGACCCAGTACTTC
J: TRBJ2-5
size: many
D: .
V: TRBV7-3
length: 13

CDR3: CASSLAHPNTEAFF
DNA: TGTGCCAGCAGTTTAGCGCATCCCAACACTGAAGCTTTCTTT
J: TRBJ1-1
size: .
D: .
V: TRBV12-3/TRBV12-4
length: 14

CDR3: CSATTRGGDRGPLEQYF
DNA: TGCAGCGCAACGACCCGGGGTGGGGACAGGGGGCCGTTGGAGCAGTACTTC
J: TRBJ2-7
size: few
D: TRBD1
V: TRBV29-1
length: 17

CDR3: CASSFRGAGNTIYF
DNA: TGTGCCAGCAGCTTTCGGGGGGCTGGAAACACCATATATTTT
J: TRBJ1-3
size: .
D: .
V: TRBV7-2
length: 14

CDR3: CASRPTGGLDEQFF
DNA: TGTGCCAGCAGACCGACAGGGGGCCTAGATGAGCAGTTCTTC
J: TRBJ2-1
size: many
D: TRBD1
V: TRBV6-4
length: 14

CDR3: CASSDSGNTIYF
DNA: TGTGCCAGCAGCGACAGTGGAAACACCATATATTTT
J: TRBJ1-3
size: many
D: .
V: TRBV12-3/TRBV12-4
length: 12

CDR3: CSASATTGHQPQHF
DNA: TGCAGTGCTAGCGCTACAACAGGACATCAGCCCCAGCATTTT
J: TRBJ1-5
size: .
D: .
V: TRBV20-1
length: 14

CDR3: CSARDGANSNQPQHF
DNA: TGCAGTGCTAGAGATGGGGCAAATAGCAATCAGCCCCAGCATTTT
J: TRBJ1-5
size: many
D: .
V: TRBV20-1
length: 15

CDR3: CASGSGLSASEAFF
DNA: TGTGCTAGTGGCTCTGGATTGAGTGCATCTGAAGCTTTCTTT
J: TRBJ1-1
size: .
D: .
V: TRBV12-5
length: 14

CDR3: CASSLLGWESIYEQYF
DNA: TGTGCCAGCAGCTTATTAGGTTGGGAGTCGATTTACGAGCAGTACTTC
J: TRBJ2-7
size: .
D: .
V: TRBV11-2
length: 16

CDR3: CAISESLVQGLMNTEAFF
DNA: TGTGCCATCAGTGAGTCTTTGGTCCAGGGATTAATGAACACTGAAGCTTTCTTT
J: TRBJ1-1
size: many
D: .
V: TRBV10-3
length: 18

CDR3: CAISPGNQPQHF
DNA: TGTGCCATCAGTCCAGGAAATCAGCCCCAGCATTTT
J: TRBJ1-5
size: many
D: .
V: TRBV10-3
length: 12